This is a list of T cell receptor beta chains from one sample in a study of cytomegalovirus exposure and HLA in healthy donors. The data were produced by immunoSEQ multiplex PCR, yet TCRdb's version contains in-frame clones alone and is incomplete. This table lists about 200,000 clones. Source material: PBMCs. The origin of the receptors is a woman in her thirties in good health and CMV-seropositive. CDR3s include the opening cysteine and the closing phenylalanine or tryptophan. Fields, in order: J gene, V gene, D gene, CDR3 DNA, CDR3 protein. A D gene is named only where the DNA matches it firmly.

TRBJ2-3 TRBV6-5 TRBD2 TGTGCCAGCCGGTTAGCGGGAGTGACAGATACGCAGTATTTT CASRLAGVTDTQYF
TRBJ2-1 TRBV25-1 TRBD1 TGTGCCAGCATAAGGGACAGCCTCTACAATGAGCAGTTCTTC CASIRDSLYNEQFF
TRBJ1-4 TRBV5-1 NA TGCGCCAGCAGCTTTAGGCTCGTGCCGCGGGGGAGAACAACTAATGAAAAACTGTTTTTT CASSFRLVPRGRTTNEKLFF
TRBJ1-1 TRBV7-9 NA TGTGCCAGCAGCACAGTAAACACTGAAGCTTTCTTT CASSTVNTEAFF
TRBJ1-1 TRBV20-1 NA TGCGCGGGAGCTGAAGCTTTCTTT CAGAEAFF
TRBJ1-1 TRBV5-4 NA TGTGCCAGCAGCTTGGCTGGGGGGGACACTGAAGCTTTCTTT CASSLAGGDTEAFF
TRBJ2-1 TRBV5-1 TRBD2 TGCGCCAGCAGCTACCTAGCGGGGGGGCCAAATGAGCAGTTCTTC CASSYLAGGPNEQFF
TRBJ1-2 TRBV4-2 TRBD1 TGTGCCAGCAGCCAGGGACAGAGAGATGGCTACACCTTC CASSQGQRDGYTF
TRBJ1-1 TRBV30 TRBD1 TGTGCCTTCTCTTGGACAGGGGGACCGGGCACTGAAGCTTTCTTT CAFSWTGGPGTEAFF
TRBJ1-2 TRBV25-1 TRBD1 TGTGCCAGCAGTGCGGGACAGGGATGGGAAGATGGCTACACCTTC CASSAGQGWEDGYTF
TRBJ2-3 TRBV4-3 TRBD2 TGCGCCAGCAGCCAACATAGCGGGAGAGGAGGTGATACGCAGTATTTT CASSQHSGRGGDTQYF
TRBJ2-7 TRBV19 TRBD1 TGTGCCAGTAGTCCTTGGGACAGCTCCTACGAGCAGTACTTC CASSPWDSSYEQYF
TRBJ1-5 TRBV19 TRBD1 TGTGCCATCGCCGGGACAGGCAATCAGCCCCAGCATTTT CAIAGTGNQPQHF
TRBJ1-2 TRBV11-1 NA TGTGCCAGCAGCATCGAGACAGGAGCTAACTATGGCTACACCTTC CASSIETGANYGYTF
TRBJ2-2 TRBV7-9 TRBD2 TGTGCCAGCAGCGGACTAGCGGGGGGCCGCACCGGGGAGCTGTTTTTT CASSGLAGGRTGELFF
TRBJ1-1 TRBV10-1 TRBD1 TGCGCCAGCCGTGGACAGGCGAACACTGAAGCTTTCTTT CASRGQANTEAFF
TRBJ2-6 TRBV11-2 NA TGTGCCAGCAGCTTAGTAGGACAGCGTGCTCCCGGGGCCAACGTCCTGACTTTC CASSLVGQRAPGANVLTF
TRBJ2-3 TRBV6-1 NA TGTGCCAGCAGTCTAGACCCTAGCACAGATACGCAGTATTTT CASSLDPSTDTQYF
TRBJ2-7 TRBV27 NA TGTGCCAGCAGTTCTCCCGGGGGTTCCTACGAGCAGTACTTC CASSSPGGSYEQYF